This T cell receptor (beta chain) was sequenced for a study of cytomegalovirus exposure and HLA in healthy donors. On this clone: The antigen remains unidentified.

The V end lost 5 bases, the J end lost 0 bases, and 7 bases lay between the germline ends. Germline values: CDR1 MNHNS, CDR2 SASEGT. The CDR3 consists of 13 residues. General observations from the study: Per published accounts, TCR beta sequences correctly predicted the HLA-A and HLA-B alleles of most subjects. Association of approximately 16,000 TCR beta sequences with HLA alleles was found at 0.05 false discovery rate in a later analysis.

PCR was performed using 60 Vbeta and 13 Jbeta primers. The repertoire was sequenced with immunoSEQ multiplex PCR; TCRdb's copy has only in-frame clones and lacks some. The data contain 200,000 to 250,000 clones, 85% to 90% of them singletons. The sequenced sample consisted of PBMCs. The V call is TRBV6-1, the J call TRBJ1-1; D gene uncertain. This clonotype originated in a woman aged 18-29 years in good health and CMV-seronegative. This CDR3 reads CASSSNMNTEAFF. In nucleotides, the CDR3 is TGTGCCAGCAGTTCTAATATGAACACTGAAGCTTTCTTT.